Included here is one TCR beta chain sequence, with context. Its specificity is unknown. The assay was immunoSEQ multiplex PCR, and TCRdb's table has in-frame clones only and misses some. Here the sample spans about 680,000 clones, approximately 88% being singletons. Specified treatment: over 15 received Ad26.COV2.S at low or high dose, single or two shots; roughly five received placebo; per-sample allocation not given. Vaccine and placebo recipients were sampled on day 63 after the first injection. This specimen belongs to a study of Ad26.COV2.S vaccination and SARS-CoV-2 variants. Across the whole study: Ad26.COV2.S, an intramuscular injection, was given once or twice 56 days apart.

The CDR3 consists of 15 residues. Germline CDR1 reads GTSNPN; CDR2 reads SVGIG (reference sequence). The V and J ends lost 4 bases and 3 bases respectively, with 16 bases between them. Overall study findings and caveats: Placebo recipients had lower spike-specific TCR breadth than vaccine recipients. Breadth, reportedly substantial, characterized the spike-specific CD8+ and CD4+ T cell responses after vaccination. Possible underestimation of total T cell responses by the TCR breadth and depth analyses was noted.

This receptor was obtained from a person between 18 and 59 years old who received the Ad26.COV2.S COVID-19 vaccine or a placebo. The sequencing used peripheral blood, collected in a trial of Ad26.COV2.S vaccine versus placebo. The chain uses TRBV30 and TRBJ1-3; D is unresolved. Here the CDR3 DNA reads TGTGCCTGGACCGTCAAAGCCCAGCTTGGAAACACCATATATTTT. Encoded protein: CAWTVKAQLGNTIYF.